The clone carrying this TCR beta chain showed up many times. The data stem from a study of T-cell memory formation after mild COVID-19. There are 16 residues in the CDR3. J lost 4 bases, V lost 6 bases, and 9 bases had no gene match. 5'RACE with constant-segment primers yielded barcoded, UMI-tagged TCR alpha and TCR beta cDNA libraries. MiXCR was run by TCRdb on the 5' RACE reads, yielding one entry per CDR3 protein. The sample has 300,000 to 400,000 distinct CDR3 sequences, 14% seen once. What was sequenced was PBMCs or a T cell subset sorted from them (not recorded which). The chain carries TRBV12-3 or TRBV12-4 and TRBJ2-2, with 9 bases matching TRBD1. The sequence was obtained from a man aged 18-30 years who had mild COVID-19 (a few samples of this study predate the infection). Cell type and time point are not known. The CDR3 sequence is CASSFTPGQGTGELFF. The DNA of the CDR3 is TGTGCCAGCAGCTTCACCCCGGGACAGGGCACCGGGGAGCTGTTTTTT.